These 2 T cell receptor beta chains share one sample of origin, sequenced in a study of naive and memory T cell subsets. Amplification of ligated cDNA took four PCR rounds with SP2 and nested alpha and beta constant primers. TCRdb analysed the UMI-ligation and nested PCR reads with MiXCR anew, one entry per CDR3 protein. The sample lists roughly 13,000 distinct CDR3 sequences, around 5.5% seen once, with roughly 8.2% in the top ten. The treatment was: skin biopsy from PPD injection site in Mantoux-positive individual. An oligonucleotide containing a UMI was ligated to the 3' end of TCR cDNA. The sample here was skin, taken from a tuberculin skin test site. These receptors were obtained from an adult in good health.

In its sample, this clonotype was seen many times. A junction boundary mismatches the germline segment, possibly from a read error. The chain has TRBV2 and TRBJ2-7; no definite D call. Germline V gene data show CDR1 as SNHLY and CDR2 as FYNNEI. CDR3 length equals 16 residues. CDR3 DNA: TGTGCCAGCAGTGAAGCGCTTCGGGCCAGTTCCTCCGAGCAGTACTTC. It codes for CASSEALRASSSEQYF. Using reference TRBV2 and TRBJ2-7 for the parts outside the CDR3, the full variable domain is EPEVTQTPSHQVTQMGQEVILRCVPISNHLYFYWYRQILGQKVEFLVSFYNNEISEKSEIFDDQFSVERPDGSNFTLKIRSTKLEDSAMYFCASSEALRASSSEQYFGPGTRLTVT.

The sample holds many counts of this clonotype. The chain joins TRBV7-2 to TRBJ2-7; D may match TRBD1 or TRBD2 (5 bases each). V gave up 5 bases and J gave up 0 bases, with 14 bases separating them. The CDR3 spans 15 residues. Germline V lookup: CDR1 SGHTA, CDR2 FQGNSA. CDR3 sequence (DNA): TGTGCCAGCAGCCGGGACGATCGAAGCTCCTACGAGCAGTACTTC. Its translation: CASSRDDRSSYEQYF. Complete variable domain (other parts from reference TRBV7-2 and TRBJ2-7): GAGVSQSPSNKVTEKGKDVELRCDPISGHTALYWYRQSLGQGLEFLIYFQGNSAPDKSGLPSDRFSAERTGGSVSTLTIQRTQQEDSAVYLCASSRDDRSSYEQYFGPGTRLTVT.